Sequencing of this T cell receptor (beta chain) was carried out in a study of PD-1 blockade in mismatch repair-deficient tumors. Overall study findings and caveats: Rapid post-treatment expansion, then contraction, generally preceding radiologic response, marked tumor-resident clones.

All patients were mismatch repair deficient, assessed by either PCR or immunohistochemistry. The TCR-sequenced patients were a few responders to pembrolizumab. Regarding this clone: Its antigen is unidentified.

The assay was immunoSEQ multiplex PCR, and TCRdb's table has in-frame clones only and misses some. The repertoire holds around 100,000 clones, with 82% as singletons. CDR1 is ENHRY and CDR2 is SYGVKD in the germline V gene. The CDR3 runs to 12 residues. V shed 6 bases and J shed 6 bases, with 10 bases lying between them. This sequence was found in an adult with mismatch repair-deficient cancer. The sample consisted of peripheral blood, taken 35 to 37 weeks after starting pembrolizumab. The chain uses TRBV10-3 and TRBJ2-3; D is ambiguous. The CDR3 here is CAIRGPGDTQYF. CDR3 nucleotides: TGTGCCATCAGAGGCCCTGGGGATACGCAGTATTTT.